These 4 T cell receptor beta chains came from one sample sequenced in a study of blood T cells in healthy people across ages. A J-beta primer mix and a sample-barcoded 5' primer were used in a second PCR of roughly 7 to 12 cycles. Via MiXCR, TCRdb re-called the 5' RACE reads, giving one row per CDR3 protein. The sample shows about 630,000 distinct CDR3 sequences, roughly 21% of them seen only once. Material for sequencing was blood. These receptors all stem from a man between 65 and 85 years old in good health.

On this clonotype: This may arise from a read error, as a much more abundant clone is one base away. This sequence joins TRBV29-1 and TRBJ2-3; 9 bases are shared with TRBD1. V was pared by 3 bases and J by 4 bases, with 8 bases of the junction left unmatched. CDR1 and CDR2 from the germline V gene are SQVTM and ANQGSEA. This CDR3 is built from 15 residues. As DNA, the CDR3 is TGCAGCGTTGACGACCCTAGACAGGGGGCAGATACGCAGTATTTT. Encoded protein: CSVDDPRQGADTQYF.

This clonotype was found a few times. This chain connects TRBV29-1 to TRBJ2-3; D is unresolved. Germline V gene data show CDR1 as SQVTM and CDR2 as ANQGSEA. The CDR3 sequence is 13 residues long. V lost 3 bases to trimming and J lost 0 bases, with 7 bases between them. CDR3 sequence reads: CSVDPLSTDTQYF. CDR3 sequence (DNA): TGCAGCGTTGATCCGCTCAGCACAGATACGCAGTATTTT.

The chain employs TRBV3-1 and TRBJ2-7, with D maybe TRBD1 (6 bases). The CDR3 has 13 amino acids. V was pared by 4 bases and J by 10 bases, with 17 bases between. Germline V gene lookup returns CDR1 LGHDT and CDR2 YNNKEL (reference sequence). The CDR3 reads CASSRDRTISQYF. The CDR3 nucleotides are TGTGCCAGCAGCCGAGACAGGACCATCTCCCAGTACTTC.

The gene calls are TRBV7-9 and TRBJ2-5; D is tentatively TRBD1 or TRBD2 (5 bases each). Germline values: CDR1 SEHNR, CDR2 FQNEAQ (reference sequence). This CDR3 is built from 14 residues. Trimming took off 4 bases at V and 7 bases at J, with 16 bases between the two ends. CDR3 loop: CASSWATDRGTQYF. DNA for the CDR3: TGTGCCAGCAGCTGGGCGACAGATCGGGGGACCCAGTACTTC. Combining the CDR3 with reference TRBV7-9 and TRBJ2-5 gives the whole variable domain DTGVSQNPRHKITKRGQNVTFRCDPISEHNRLYWYRQTLGQGPEFLTYFQNEAQLEKSRLLSDRFSAERPKGSFSTLEIQRTEQGDSAMYLCASSWATDRGTQYFGPGTRLLVL.